One and the same sample provided the 7 T cell receptor beta chains below, sequenced in a study of T cells expressing NK-cell markers. TCRdb re-called the 5' RACE reads; every CDR3 protein appears as one record, without DNA. The sample totals over 100,000 distinct CDR3 sequences. Sequenced: blood T cells: a sorted CD56 or NKG2C T cell subset, CD4+ or CD8+ T cells, or bulk PBMC T cells (not recorded which). These TCRs come from a woman aged 18 to 75 in good health.

V gene TRBV20-1 combines with J gene TRBJ2-1; TCRdb outputs TRBD1, but without DNA this stays unchecked. CDR3 length: 15 amino acids. CDR1 is DFQATT and CDR2 is SNEGSKA in the germline V gene (reference sequence). The CDR3 sequence: CSALGPGVTYNEQFF.

This CDR3 is CASSFFRDRGYNQPQHF. The chain links TRBV7-8 to TRBJ1-5; as DNA is missing, the TRBD1 call by TCRdb cannot be tested. There are 17 residues in the CDR3. The germline V gene has CDR1 SGHVS and CDR2 FQNEAQ. Full variable domain (missing parts from reference TRBV7-8 and TRBJ1-5): GAGVSQSPRYKVAKRGQDVALRCDPISGHVSLFWYQQALGQGPEFLTYFQNEAQLDKSGLPSDRFFAERPEGSVSTLKIQRTQQEDSAVYLCASSFFRDRGYNQPQHFGDGTRLSIL.

CDR3 amino acids: CASSLDRSYNEQFF. The chain employs TRBV11-3 and TRBJ2-1. The CDR3 has 14 residues. The V gene's germline CDR1 is SGHNT and CDR2 YENEEA.

This sequence joins TRBV4-1 and TRBJ1-5; TCRdb indicates TRBD1, and absent DNA this call remains unverified. The CDR3 is made up of 13 amino acids. Germline V gives CDR1 MGHRA, CDR2 YSYEKL. This CDR3 reads CASSQGGGTPQHF.

The gene calls are TRBV28 and TRBJ2-5. CDR3 length: 14 residues. Germline V lookup: CDR1 MDHEN, CDR2 SYDVKM. CDR3 protein: CASSSGRSQETQYF.

The V and J genes are TRBV7-9 and TRBJ1-1. In germline, CDR1 is SEHNR, CDR2 FQNEAQ (reference sequence). The CDR3 runs to 15 residues. CDR3 in amino acids: CASSLAQGLNTEAFF.

This chain connects TRBV12-3 or TRBV12-4 to TRBJ1-2; lacking DNA, the TRBD1 call made by TCRdb goes unchecked. CDR3 length equals 13 residues. CDR3 loop: CATLSGYDYGYTF.